This is a list of T cell receptor beta chains from one sample in a study of shared clonotypes between healthy human individuals. Generated by immunoSEQ multiplex PCR, the TCRdb table keeps only in-frame clones and is missing some. The sample yields about 2 million clones, 90% to 95% seen once. Sequencing was done on a sample of naive CD4+ T cells sorted from blood. The receptors derive from a young man in good health. Each CDR3 is given with its conserved first and last residue. D genes are given only for firm matches. Not every row has a clone size; where given, it reads once, few, many or a size class.

J: TRBJ1-1; V: TRBV7-2; D: NA; size: NA; CDR3: CASSGAMNTEAFF; DNA: TGTGCCAGCAGCGGAGCAATGAACACTGAAGCTTTCTTT
J: TRBJ1-1; V: TRBV4-3; D: NA; size: NA; CDR3: CASSRRVNTEAFF; DNA: TGCGCCAGCAGCCGCCGAGTGAACACTGAAGCTTTCTTT
J: TRBJ1-5; V: TRBV28; D: NA; size: NA; CDR3: CASSLQGRRDNQPQHF; DNA: TGTGCCAGCAGTTTACAGGGAAGGAGGGACAATCAGCCCCAGCATTTT
J: TRBJ2-3; V: TRBV9; D: TRBD2; size: NA; CDR3: CASSVGGRGTDTQYF; DNA: TGTGCCAGCAGCGTAGGAGGGAGGGGCACAGATACGCAGTATTTT
J: TRBJ2-1; V: TRBV30; D: NA; size: NA; CDR3: CAWSLDYNEQFF; DNA: TGTGCCTGGAGCTTAGACTACAATGAGCAGTTCTTC
J: TRBJ1-4; V: TRBV5-1; D: NA; size: NA; CDR3: CASSPPTGSANEKLFF; DNA: TGCGCCAGCAGCCCACCAACAGGCTCTGCTAATGAAAAACTGTTTTTT
J: TRBJ2-7; V: TRBV6-5; D: NA; size: NA; CDR3: CASSSESRRPPYEQYF; DNA: TGTGCCAGCAGTTCGGAAAGTCGCCGACCCCCCTACGAGCAGTACTTC
J: TRBJ1-2; V: TRBV10-3; D: NA; size: few; CDR3: CAISEAGYGYTF; DNA: TGTGCCATCAGTGAGGCAGGCTATGGCTACACCTTC
J: TRBJ2-5; V: TRBV6-6; D: NA; size: NA; CDR3: CASSYSAAAETQYF; DNA: TGTGCCAGCAGTTACTCGGCAGCGGCAGAGACCCAGTACTTC
J: TRBJ1-1; V: TRBV5-1; D: NA; size: NA; CDR3: CASSLGGAPEAFF; DNA: TGCGCCAGCAGCTTAGGAGGGGCCCCTGAAGCTTTCTTT
J: TRBJ2-6; V: TRBV10-2; D: TRBD1; size: NA; CDR3: CASSSGQDRSGANVLTF; DNA: TGCGCCAGCAGTTCGGGACAGGACCGCTCTGGGGCCAACGTCCTGACTTTC
J: TRBJ1-1; V: TRBV10-3; D: NA; size: NA; CDR3: CAIRVGNTEAFF; DNA: TGTGCCATCAGAGTGGGAAACACTGAAGCTTTCTTT
J: TRBJ2-7; V: TRBV7-9; D: TRBD2; size: NA; CDR3: CASSLDIGGAYEQYF; DNA: TGTGCCAGCAGCTTAGATATCGGGGGGGCCTACGAGCAGTACTTC
J: TRBJ1-5; V: TRBV28; D: NA; size: NA; CDR3: CASSLDGSGISNQPQHF; DNA: TGTGCCAGCAGTTTGGATGGTTCAGGGATTAGCAATCAGCCCCAGCATTTT
J: TRBJ2-7; V: TRBV19; D: NA; size: once; CDR3: CASSIVEQSSYEQYF; DNA: TGTGCCAGTAGTATAGTTGAACAGAGCTCCTACGAGCAGTACTTC
J: TRBJ2-7; V: TRBV30; D: NA; size: NA; CDR3: CAWSVGRGISYEQYF; DNA: TGTGCCTGGAGTGTAGGTCGTGGGATCTCCTACGAGCAGTACTTC
J: TRBJ1-2; V: TRBV20-1; D: NA; size: NA; CDR3: CSAGTGGGYTF; DNA: TGCAGTGCTGGTACGGGTGGGGGCTACACCTTC
J: TRBJ1-2; V: TRBV2; D: TRBD1; size: once; CDR3: CASSAGTGGLYTF; DNA: TGTGCCAGCAGCGCCGGGACAGGGGGTCTCTACACCTTC
J: TRBJ1-4; V: TRBV19; D: TRBD1; size: NA; CDR3: CASTLYGTATNEKLFF; DNA: TGTGCCAGTACCCTCTACGGGACAGCAACTAATGAAAAACTGTTTTTT
J: TRBJ1-5; V: TRBV30; D: NA; size: NA; CDR3: CAWTPGGASNQPQHF; DNA: TGTGCCTGGACCCCCGGAGGGGCTAGCAATCAGCCCCAGCATTTT
J: TRBJ2-2; V: TRBV29-1; D: NA; size: NA; CDR3: CSLGLGRTGELFF; DNA: TGCAGCCTAGGTTTAGGGCGAACCGGGGAGCTGTTTTTT
J: TRBJ2-2; V: TRBV7-2; D: NA; size: few; CDR3: CASSLDGSAGELFF; DNA: TGTGCCAGCAGCTTAGACGGGAGTGCCGGGGAGCTGTTTTTT
J: TRBJ2-7; V: TRBV6-6; D: TRBD1; size: NA; CDR3: CASTLTGGSYEQYF; DNA: TGTGCCAGCACCCTGACAGGGGGCAGCTACGAGCAGTACTTC
J: TRBJ2-7; V: TRBV18; D: TRBD1; size: once; CDR3: CASSLLGTGAYEQYF; DNA: TGTGCCAGCTCACTGTTGGGGACAGGGGCCTACGAGCAGTACTTC
J: TRBJ1-1; V: TRBV18; D: NA; size: once; CDR3: CASSPQGSTEAFF; DNA: TGTGCCAGCTCACCACAGGGGTCCACTGAAGCTTTCTTT
J: TRBJ2-1; V: TRBV19; D: TRBD2; size: NA; CDR3: CASSPTPLAGGDEQFF; DNA: TGTGCCAGTAGTCCCACCCCCTTAGCGGGAGGGGATGAGCAGTTCTTC
J: TRBJ2-1; V: TRBV11-2; D: TRBD2; size: NA; CDR3: CASSFSGGSYNEQFF; DNA: TGTGCCAGCAGCTTTAGCGGGGGCTCCTACAATGAGCAGTTCTTC
J: TRBJ2-5; V: TRBV10-3; D: TRBD2; size: NA; CDR3: CAISENLLAGGGETQYF; DNA: TGTGCCATCAGTGAAAACCTACTAGCGGGAGGGGGAGAGACCCAGTACTTC
J: TRBJ1-2; V: TRBV7-2; D: NA; size: NA; CDR3: CASSLGQFYGYTF; DNA: TGTGCCAGCAGCTTAGGCCAGTTCTATGGCTACACCTTC
J: TRBJ2-7; V: TRBV7-8; D: TRBD1; size: NA; CDR3: CASSTEGQAAAYEQYF; DNA: TGTGCCAGCAGCACCGAGGGACAGGCCGCCGCCTACGAGCAGTACTTC
J: TRBJ2-1; V: TRBV5-1; D: TRBD2; size: NA; CDR3: CASSPTSGRDNEQFF; DNA: TGCGCCAGCAGCCCGACTAGCGGGAGGGACAATGAGCAGTTCTTC
J: TRBJ2-2; V: TRBV7-9; D: NA; size: NA; CDR3: CASSLTSGELFF; DNA: TGTGCCAGCAGCCTCACCTCCGGGGAGCTGTTTTTT
J: TRBJ2-1; V: TRBV7-8; D: TRBD1; size: NA; CDR3: CASTFWDSFYNEQFF; DNA: TGTGCCAGCACCTTCTGGGACAGCTTTTACAATGAGCAGTTCTTC
J: TRBJ2-1; V: TRBV6-1; D: TRBD1; size: once; CDR3: CATQFDRGNEQFF; DNA: TGTGCCACCCAATTTGACAGGGGGAATGAGCAGTTCTTC
J: TRBJ1-2; V: TRBV6-5; D: TRBD1; size: NA; CDR3: CASRSTGQSAMMVNF; DNA: TGTGCCAGCAGGTCGACGGGACAGAGCGCTATGATGGTGAACTTC
J: TRBJ2-1; V: TRBV6-5; D: NA; size: NA; CDR3: CASSTIGFEQFF; DNA: TGTGCCAGCAGTACAATCGGGTTTGAGCAGTTCTTC
J: TRBJ1-2; V: TRBV18; D: NA; size: NA; CDR3: CASSPPKGEKGYGYTF; DNA: TGTGCCAGCTCACCACCCAAGGGAGAGAAGGGCTATGGCTACACCTTC
J: TRBJ2-3; V: TRBV11-2; D: NA; size: NA; CDR3: CASSLDLIADTQYF; DNA: TGTGCCAGCAGCTTAGATCTAATAGCAGATACGCAGTATTTT
J: TRBJ2-3; V: TRBV6-4; D: NA; size: NA; CDR3: CPLASTDTQYF; DNA: TGTCCTCTAGCGAGCACAGATACGCAGTATTTT
J: TRBJ2-2; V: TRBV27; D: NA; size: NA; CDR3: CASSFRTVSTGELFF; DNA: TGTGCCAGCAGTTTCCGGACAGTCTCCACCGGGGAGCTGTTTTTT
J: TRBJ2-3; V: TRBV25-1; D: TRBD1; size: once; CDR3: CASRPGQAPDTQYF; DNA: TGTGCCAGCAGACCGGGACAGGCCCCGGATACGCAGTATTTT
J: TRBJ2-2; V: TRBV2; D: NA; size: NA; CDR3: CASSLESNTGELFF; DNA: TGTGCCAGCAGTCTGGAATCGAACACCGGGGAGCTGTTTTTT
J: TRBJ1-2; V: TRBV5-1; D: NA; size: NA; CDR3: CASSSDSSNYGYTF; DNA: TGCGCCAGCAGCTCCGACAGCTCTAACTATGGCTACACCTTC
J: TRBJ2-2; V: TRBV30; D: NA; size: NA; CDR3: CASPSRNTGELFF; DNA: TGTGCCTCCCCCAGCCGTAACACCGGGGAGCTGTTTTTT
J: TRBJ2-5; V: TRBV7-9; D: NA; size: NA; CDR3: CASSLVESRGETQYF; DNA: TGTGCCAGCAGCTTAGTGGAGTCTCGGGGAGAGACCCAGTACTTC
J: TRBJ2-5; V: TRBV18; D: NA; size: few; CDR3: CASSPQETQYF; DNA: TGTGCCAGCTCCCCCCAAGAGACCCAGTACTTC
J: TRBJ1-1; V: TRBV4-1; D: NA; size: NA; CDR3: CASSQPGQRYTEAFF; DNA: TGCGCCAGCAGCCAACCCGGACAGCGATACACTGAAGCTTTCTTT
J: TRBJ1-4; V: TRBV21-1; D: NA; size: NA; CDR3: CASSKAKTGPFADEKLFF; DNA: TGTGCCAGCAGCAAAGCGAAGACAGGACCCTTTGCGGATGAAAAACTGTTTTTT
J: TRBJ2-7; V: TRBV6-5; D: TRBD1; size: NA; CDR3: CASRSTGGEQYF; DNA: TGTGCCAGCAGGTCGACAGGGGGCGAGCAGTACTTC
J: TRBJ2-6; V: TRBV25-1; D: NA; size: NA; CDR3: CATADSGANVLTF; DNA: TGTGCCACCGCAGACTCTGGGGCCAACGTCCTGACTTTC
J: TRBJ1-4; V: TRBV18; D: NA; size: NA; CDR3: CASSSLMTDEKLFF; DNA: TGTGCCAGCTCATCGTTGATGACGGATGAAAAACTGTTTTTT